One T cell receptor beta chain is described in this entry. Its antigen is not known. The PCR made use of 60 Vbeta and 13 Jbeta primers. Original processing methods: The authors later counted 65 million to 80 million unique TCR beta chains, some 11 million of them shared. Generated by immunoSEQ multiplex PCR, the TCRdb table keeps only in-frame clones and is missing some. For V, J and clone size, that table is used; D and trimming come from the DNA. The sample shows about 160,000 clones, roughly 85% of them seen only once. These data come from a study of cytomegalovirus exposure and HLA in healthy donors. Broader study findings: In a later analysis, HLA-C alleles had the fewest associated TCRs, DRB1 alleles the most. As a later analysis showed, a missense DCLRE1C variant was linked to trimming of TCR beta V- and J-genes. Reports showed the classifier diagnosing cytomegalovirus status with high specificity and sensitivity.

The length of the CDR3 is 13 residues. The V gene's germline CDR1 is LNHNV and CDR2 YYDKDF (reference sequence). Losses at the gene ends were 5 bases for V and 9 bases for J; bases not matched to a gene: 6. The receptor's source is a man aged 18-30 years in good health and CMV-seropositive. The J gene is TRBJ2-1, the V gene TRBV15; TRBD2 matches 8 bases. Sequenced: PBMCs. DNA of the CDR3: TGTGCCACCAGCTTTGGACTAGCAGTTGAGCAGTTCTTC. Protein product: CATSFGLAVEQFF.